The present entry profiles one TCR beta chain with its context. What it binds is not known. From germline, CDR1 is SGHVS and CDR2 FQNEAQ. This CDR3 has 16 residues. This record belongs to a study of monozygotic twins with inflammatory bowel disease. Study-wide results and caveats: Clonotype overlap with others was lower in IBD patients than in healthy twins, a difference that was greatest with disease activity. Varying immunosuppressive regimens may have increased patient repertoire variability.

Molecular identifiers with 6-nucleotide sample barcodes were added during cDNA synthesis via template switching. PCR of TCRalpha and TCRbeta cDNA was nested, with two rounds of approximately 17 and 9 cycles. Reprocessing the 5' RACE reads, TCRdb reports a single entry for every CDR3 protein and omits DNA. The sample is made up of roughly 330,000 distinct CDR3 sequences, and the top ten hold 2% of it. The TCR was taken from a human donor with ulcerative colitis or Crohn's disease, or a healthy co-twin of an affected twin (not recorded which). The chain has TRBV7-8 and TRBJ2-7; TCRdb returns TRBD1, unconfirmable since there is no DNA. Sequences were obtained from blood. The CDR3 sequence: CASSSIIGPGSYEQYF. The full variable domain, with the rest looked up from reference TRBV7-8 and TRBJ2-7, is GAGVSQSPRYKVAKRGQDVALRCDPISGHVSLFWYQQALGQGPEFLTYFQNEAQLDKSGLPSDRFFAERPEGSVSTLKIQRTQQEDSAVYLCASSSIIGPGSYEQYFGPGTRLTVT.